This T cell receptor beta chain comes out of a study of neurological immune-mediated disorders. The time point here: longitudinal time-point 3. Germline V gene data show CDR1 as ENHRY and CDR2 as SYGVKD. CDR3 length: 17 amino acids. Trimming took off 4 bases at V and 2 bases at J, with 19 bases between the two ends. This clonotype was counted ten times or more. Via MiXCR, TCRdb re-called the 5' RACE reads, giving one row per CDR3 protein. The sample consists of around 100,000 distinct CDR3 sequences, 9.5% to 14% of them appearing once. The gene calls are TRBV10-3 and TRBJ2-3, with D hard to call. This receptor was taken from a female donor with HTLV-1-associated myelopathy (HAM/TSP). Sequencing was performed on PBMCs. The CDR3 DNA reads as TGTGCCATCAGTGGGCTTCCTCCGGCAACGGCCACAGATACGCAGTATTTT. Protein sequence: CAISGLPPATATDTQYF.